The source of this T cell receptor beta chain is a study of cytomegalovirus exposure and HLA in healthy donors. Turning to the study itself: Inside one of the first data releases sat about 85 million unique TCRs taken from HLA-typed donors.

It was with 60 Vbeta and 13 Jbeta primers that the PCR ran. Some clones are missing from TCRdb's copy, which holds only in-frame ones; the method was immunoSEQ multiplex PCR. Of roughly 190,000 clones listed, approximately 75% were seen once; the top ten hold more than 4.5%. The CDR3 totals 13 residues. With 8 bases removed from V and 9 bases from J, the gap between germline ends came to 19 bases. Germline V CDR1 and CDR2: GTSNPN, SVGIG (reference sequence). The source of this sequence is a young man in good health and CMV-seropositive. This chain uses TRBV30 with TRBJ2-2; perhaps TRBD1 as D (6 bases). The sample comprised PBMCs. In nucleotides, the CDR3 is TGTGCCGGTGGGACCCGGGACAAGTGGGAGCTGTTTTTT. Translation: CAGGTRDKWELFF.